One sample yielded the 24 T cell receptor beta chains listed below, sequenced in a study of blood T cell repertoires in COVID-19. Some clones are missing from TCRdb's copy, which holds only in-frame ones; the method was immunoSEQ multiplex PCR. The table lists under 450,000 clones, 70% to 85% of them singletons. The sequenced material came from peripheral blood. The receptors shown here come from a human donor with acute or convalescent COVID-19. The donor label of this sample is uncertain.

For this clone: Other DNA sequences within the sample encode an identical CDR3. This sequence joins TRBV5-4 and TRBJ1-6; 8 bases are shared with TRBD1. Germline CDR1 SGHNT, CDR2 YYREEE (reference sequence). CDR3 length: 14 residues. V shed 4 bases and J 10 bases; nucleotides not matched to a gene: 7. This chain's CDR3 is CASSLDRANSPLHF. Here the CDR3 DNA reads TGTGCCAGCAGCCTGGACAGGGCCAACTCACCCCTCCACTTT.

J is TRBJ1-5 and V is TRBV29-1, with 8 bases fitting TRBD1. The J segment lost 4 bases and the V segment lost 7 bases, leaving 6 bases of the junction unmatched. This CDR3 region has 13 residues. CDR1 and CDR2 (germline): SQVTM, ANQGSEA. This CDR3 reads CSAWTGMNQPQHF. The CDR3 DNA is TGCAGCGCCTGGACAGGGATGAATCAGCCCCAGCATTTT.

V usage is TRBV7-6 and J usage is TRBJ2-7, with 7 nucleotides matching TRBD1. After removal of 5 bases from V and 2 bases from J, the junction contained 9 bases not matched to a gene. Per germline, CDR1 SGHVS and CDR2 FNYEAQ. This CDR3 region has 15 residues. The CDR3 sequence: CASSTRDSKTYEQYF. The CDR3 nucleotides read TGTGCCAGCAGCACAAGGGACAGTAAGACCTACGAGCAGTACTTC.

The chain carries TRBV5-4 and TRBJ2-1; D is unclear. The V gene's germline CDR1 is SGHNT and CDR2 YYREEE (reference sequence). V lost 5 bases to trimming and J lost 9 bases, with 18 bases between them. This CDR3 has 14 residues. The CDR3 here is CASRSGYEPREQFF. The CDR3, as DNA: TGTGCCAGCAGGTCGGGTTACGAACCGCGTGAGCAGTTCTTC.

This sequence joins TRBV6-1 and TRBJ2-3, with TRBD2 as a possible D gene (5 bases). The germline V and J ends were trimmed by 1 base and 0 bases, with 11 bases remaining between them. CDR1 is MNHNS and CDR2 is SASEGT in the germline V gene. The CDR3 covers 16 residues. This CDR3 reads CASSEGLARSTDTQYF. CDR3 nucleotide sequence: TGTGCCAGCAGTGAAGGGCTAGCCCGGAGCACAGATACGCAGTATTTT.

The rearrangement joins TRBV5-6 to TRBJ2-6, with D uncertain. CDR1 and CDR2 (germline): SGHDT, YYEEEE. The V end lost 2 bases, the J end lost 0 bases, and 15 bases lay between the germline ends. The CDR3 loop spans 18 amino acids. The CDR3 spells CASSFRSGITSGANVLTF. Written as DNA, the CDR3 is TGTGCCAGCAGCTTTCGGTCAGGAATCACCTCTGGGGCCAACGTCCTGACTTTC. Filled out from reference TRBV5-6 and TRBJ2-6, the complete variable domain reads DAGVTQSPTHLIKTRGQQVTLRCSPKSGHDTVSWYQQALGQGPQFIFQYYEEEERQRGNFPDRFSGHQFPNYSSELNVNALLLGDSALYLCASSFRSGITSGANVLTFGAGSRLTVL.

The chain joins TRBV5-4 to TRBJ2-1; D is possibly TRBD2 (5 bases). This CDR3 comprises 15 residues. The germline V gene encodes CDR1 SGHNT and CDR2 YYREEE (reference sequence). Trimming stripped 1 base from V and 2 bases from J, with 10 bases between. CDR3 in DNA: TGTGCCAGCAGCTTGCGGGCTAGCCCCTACAATGAGCAGTTCTTC. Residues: CASSLRASPYNEQFF.

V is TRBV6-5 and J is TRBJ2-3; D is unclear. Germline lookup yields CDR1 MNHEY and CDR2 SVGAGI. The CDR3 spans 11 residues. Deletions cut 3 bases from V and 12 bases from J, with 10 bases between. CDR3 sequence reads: CASSYLDSQYF. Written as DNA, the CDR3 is TGTGCCAGCAGTTATCTAGATTCTCAGTATTTT.

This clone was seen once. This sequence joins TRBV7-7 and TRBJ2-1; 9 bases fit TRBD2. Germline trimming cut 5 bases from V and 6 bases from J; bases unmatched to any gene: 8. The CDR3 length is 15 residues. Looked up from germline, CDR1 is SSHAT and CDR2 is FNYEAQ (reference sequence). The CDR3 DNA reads TGTGCCAGCAGCCAGGGTGGGACTAGCTTCAATGAGCAGTTCTTC. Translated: CASSQGGTSFNEQFF. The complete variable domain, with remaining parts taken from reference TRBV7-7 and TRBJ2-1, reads GAGVSQSPRYKVTKRGQDVTLRCDPISSHATLYWYQQALGQGPEFLTYFNYEAQPDKSGLPSDRFSAERPEGSISTLTIQRTEQRDSAMYRCASSQGGTSFNEQFFGPGTRLTVL.

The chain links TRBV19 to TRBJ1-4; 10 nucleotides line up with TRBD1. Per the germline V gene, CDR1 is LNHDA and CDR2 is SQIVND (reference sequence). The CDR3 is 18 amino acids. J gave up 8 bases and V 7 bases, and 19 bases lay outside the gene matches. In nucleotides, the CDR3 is TGTGCCAGTAACTACCGGGACAGGGGCTGGGACGAGCCCGAAAAACTGTTTTTT. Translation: CASNYRDRGWDEPEKLFF.

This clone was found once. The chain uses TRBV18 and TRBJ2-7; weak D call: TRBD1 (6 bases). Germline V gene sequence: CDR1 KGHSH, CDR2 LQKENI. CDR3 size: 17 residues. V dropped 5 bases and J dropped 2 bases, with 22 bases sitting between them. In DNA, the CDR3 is TGTGCCAGCTCAGACAGGCACAGCAGCACATTCCCCTACGAGCAGTACTTC. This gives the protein CASSDRHSSTFPYEQYF.

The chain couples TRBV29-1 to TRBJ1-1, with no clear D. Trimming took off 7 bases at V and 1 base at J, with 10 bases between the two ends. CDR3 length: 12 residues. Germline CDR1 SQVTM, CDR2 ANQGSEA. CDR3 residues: CSAGQQNTEAFF. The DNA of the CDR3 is TGCAGCGCCGGCCAACAGAACACTGAAGCTTTCTTT.

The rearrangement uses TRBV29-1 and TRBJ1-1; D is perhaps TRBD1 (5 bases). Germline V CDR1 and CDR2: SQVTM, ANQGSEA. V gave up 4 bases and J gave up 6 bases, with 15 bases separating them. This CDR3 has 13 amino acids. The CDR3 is CSVGHGGVAEAFF. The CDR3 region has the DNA TGCAGCGTTGGTCACGGGGGGGTCGCTGAAGCTTTCTTT.

The CDR3: CASRETGGARRPQHF. The CDR3 region has the DNA TGTGCCAGCCGGGAGACAGGGGGCGCGAGACGGCCCCAGCATTTT. The gene calls are TRBV6-6 and TRBJ1-5, with 10 positions matching TRBD1. CDR3 length: 15 amino acids. Germline CDR1 MNHNY, CDR2 SVGAGI (reference sequence). V was clipped by 8 bases and J by 9 bases; unmatched bases: 13.

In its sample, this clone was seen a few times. The CDR3 DNA follows: TGTGCCAGCAGCCAAGATTTCAGCTATGGCTACACCTTC. This translates into CASSQDFSYGYTF. The V and J genes are TRBV4-2 and TRBJ1-2; the D is unclear. Germline-derived CDR1 and CDR2 are LGHNA and YNFKEQ. This CDR3 is 13 amino acids long. V lost 0 bases, J lost 4 bases, and 6 bases lay in between.

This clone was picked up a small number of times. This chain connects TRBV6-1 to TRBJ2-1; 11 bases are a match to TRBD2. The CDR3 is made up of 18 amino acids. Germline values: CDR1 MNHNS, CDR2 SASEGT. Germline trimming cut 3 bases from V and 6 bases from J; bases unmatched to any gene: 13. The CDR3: CASSDRATSGRWGNEQFF. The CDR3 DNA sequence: TGTGCCAGCAGTGACAGAGCCACTAGCGGGAGATGGGGCAATGAGCAGTTCTTC.

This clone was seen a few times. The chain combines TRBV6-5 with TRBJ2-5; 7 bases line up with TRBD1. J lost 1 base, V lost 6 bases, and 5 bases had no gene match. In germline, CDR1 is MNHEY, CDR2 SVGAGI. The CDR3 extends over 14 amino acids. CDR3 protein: CASSLGQLQETQYF. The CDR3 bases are TGTGCCAGCAGCTTGGGACAGCTCCAAGAGACCCAGTACTTC.

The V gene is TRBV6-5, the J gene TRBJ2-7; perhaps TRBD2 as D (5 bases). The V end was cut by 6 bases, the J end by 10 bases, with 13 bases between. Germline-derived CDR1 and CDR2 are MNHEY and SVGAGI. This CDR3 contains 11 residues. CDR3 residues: CASSGREFQYF. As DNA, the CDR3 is TGTGCCAGCAGCGGAAGGGAGTTCCAGTACTTC.

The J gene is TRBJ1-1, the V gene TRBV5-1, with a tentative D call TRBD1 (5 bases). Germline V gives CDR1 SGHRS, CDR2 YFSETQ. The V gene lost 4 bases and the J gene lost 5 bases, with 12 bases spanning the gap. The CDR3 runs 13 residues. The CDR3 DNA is TGCGCCAGCAGCACAGTGGGGGGAACTGAAGCTTTCTTT. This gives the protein CASSTVGGTEAFF.

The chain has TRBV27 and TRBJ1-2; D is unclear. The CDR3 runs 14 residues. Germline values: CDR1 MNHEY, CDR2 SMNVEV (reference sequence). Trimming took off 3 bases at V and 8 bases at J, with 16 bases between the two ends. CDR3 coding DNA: TGTGCCAGCAGTTTTCGCGGAGTTCGAAAGGGCTACACCTTC. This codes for CASSFRGVRKGYTF.

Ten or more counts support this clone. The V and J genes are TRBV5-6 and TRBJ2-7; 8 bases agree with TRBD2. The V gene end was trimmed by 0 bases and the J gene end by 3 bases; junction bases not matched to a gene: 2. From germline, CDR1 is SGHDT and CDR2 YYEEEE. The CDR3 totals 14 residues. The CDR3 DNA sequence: TGTGCCAGCAGCTTGGTCCTAGCGGGCTACGAGCAGTACTTC. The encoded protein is CASSLVLAGYEQYF.

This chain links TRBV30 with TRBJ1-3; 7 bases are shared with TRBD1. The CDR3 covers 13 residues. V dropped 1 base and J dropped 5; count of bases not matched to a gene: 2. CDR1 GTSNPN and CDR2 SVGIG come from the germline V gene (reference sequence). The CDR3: CAWSGGGRNTIYF. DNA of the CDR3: TGTGCCTGGAGTGGAGGGGGCAGAAACACCATATATTTT.

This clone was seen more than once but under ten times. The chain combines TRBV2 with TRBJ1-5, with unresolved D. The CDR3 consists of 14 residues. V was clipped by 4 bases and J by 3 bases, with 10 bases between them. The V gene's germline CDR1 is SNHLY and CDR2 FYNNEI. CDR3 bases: TGTGCCAGCAGTGTATCAGGAAACAATCAGCCCCAGCATTTT. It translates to CASSVSGNNQPQHF.

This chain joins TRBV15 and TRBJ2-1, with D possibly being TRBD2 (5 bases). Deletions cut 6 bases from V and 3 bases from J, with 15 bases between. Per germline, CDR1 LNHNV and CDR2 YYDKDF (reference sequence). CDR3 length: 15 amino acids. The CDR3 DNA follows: TGTGCCACCAGTACGACGGGATCCAGCTACAATGAGCAGTTCTTC. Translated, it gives CATSTTGSSYNEQFF.